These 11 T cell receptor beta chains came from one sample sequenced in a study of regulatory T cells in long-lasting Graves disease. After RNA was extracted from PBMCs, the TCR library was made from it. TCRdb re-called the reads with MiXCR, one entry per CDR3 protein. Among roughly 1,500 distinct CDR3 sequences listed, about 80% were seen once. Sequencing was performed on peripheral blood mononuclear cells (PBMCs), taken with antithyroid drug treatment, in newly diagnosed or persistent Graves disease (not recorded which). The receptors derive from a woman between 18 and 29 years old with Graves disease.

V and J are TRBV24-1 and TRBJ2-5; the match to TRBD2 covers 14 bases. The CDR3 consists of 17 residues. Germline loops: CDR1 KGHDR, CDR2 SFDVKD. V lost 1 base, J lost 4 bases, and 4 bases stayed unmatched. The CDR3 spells CATSDFGTSGSLETQYF. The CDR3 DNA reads TGTGCCACCAGTGATTTCGGGACTAGCGGGAGCTTAGAGACCCAGTACTTC.

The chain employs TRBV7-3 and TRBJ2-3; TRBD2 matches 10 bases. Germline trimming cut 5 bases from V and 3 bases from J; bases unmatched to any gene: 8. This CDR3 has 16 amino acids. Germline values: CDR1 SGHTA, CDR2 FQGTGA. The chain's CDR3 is CASSRDPSGGTDTQYF. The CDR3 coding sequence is TGTGCCAGCAGCCGAGACCCTAGCGGGGGTACAGATACGCAGTATTTT.

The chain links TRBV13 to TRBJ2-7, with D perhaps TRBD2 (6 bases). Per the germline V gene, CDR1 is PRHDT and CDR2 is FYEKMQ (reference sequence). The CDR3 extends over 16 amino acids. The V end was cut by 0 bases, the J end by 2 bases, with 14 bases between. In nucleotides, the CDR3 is TGTGCCAGCAGCTTAGGCCTGGAGGACTACCCCTACGAGCAGTACTTC. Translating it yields CASSLGLEDYPYEQYF.

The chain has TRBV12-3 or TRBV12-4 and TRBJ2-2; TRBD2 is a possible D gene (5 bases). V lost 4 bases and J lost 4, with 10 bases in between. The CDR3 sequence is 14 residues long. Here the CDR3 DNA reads TGTGCCAGCAGTTCCCGGACTTTCACCGGGGAGCTGTTTTTT. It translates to CASSSRTFTGELFF.

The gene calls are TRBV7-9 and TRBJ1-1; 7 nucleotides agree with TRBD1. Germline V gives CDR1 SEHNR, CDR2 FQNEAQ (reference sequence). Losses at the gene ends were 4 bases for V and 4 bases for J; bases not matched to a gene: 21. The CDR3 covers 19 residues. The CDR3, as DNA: TGTGCCAGCAGCTCAACTCGACAGGGTAAAAAGATCGGGGCCACTGAAGCTTTCTTT. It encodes CASSSTRQGKKIGATEAFF.

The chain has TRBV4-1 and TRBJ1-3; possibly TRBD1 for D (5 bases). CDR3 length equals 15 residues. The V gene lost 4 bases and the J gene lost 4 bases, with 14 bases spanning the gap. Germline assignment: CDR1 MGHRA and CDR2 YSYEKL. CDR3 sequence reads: CASSRGTTRGNTIYF. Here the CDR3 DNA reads TGCGCCAGCAGCCGTGGGACTACACGAGGAAACACCATATATTTT.

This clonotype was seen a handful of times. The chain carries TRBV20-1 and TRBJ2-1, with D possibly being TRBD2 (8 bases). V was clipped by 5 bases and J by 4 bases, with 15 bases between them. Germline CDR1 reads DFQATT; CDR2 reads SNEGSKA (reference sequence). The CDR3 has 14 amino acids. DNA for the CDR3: TGCAGTGCTCTATTAGCGGGACAGTACAATGAGCAGTTCTTC. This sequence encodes CSALLAGQYNEQFF.

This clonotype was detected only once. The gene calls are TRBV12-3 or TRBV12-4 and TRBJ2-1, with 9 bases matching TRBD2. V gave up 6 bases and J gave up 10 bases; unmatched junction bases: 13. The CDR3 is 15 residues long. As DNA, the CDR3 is TGTGCCAGCAGACCAACTAGCGGGCCAAACGGGGAGCAGTTCTTC. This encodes CASRPTSGPNGEQFF.

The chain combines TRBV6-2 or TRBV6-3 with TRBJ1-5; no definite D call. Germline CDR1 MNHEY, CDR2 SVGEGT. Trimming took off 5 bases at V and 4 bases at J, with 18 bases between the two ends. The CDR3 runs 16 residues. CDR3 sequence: CASSQLSLDRNQPQHF. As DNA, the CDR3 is TGTGCCAGCAGTCAACTTTCCCTGGACCGAAATCAGCCCCAGCATTTT.

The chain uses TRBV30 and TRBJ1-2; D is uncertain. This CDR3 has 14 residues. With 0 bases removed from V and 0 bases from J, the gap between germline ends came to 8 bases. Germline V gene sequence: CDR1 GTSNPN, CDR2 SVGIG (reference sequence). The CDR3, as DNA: TGTGCCTGGAGTGTATACAGTACTAACTATGGCTACACCTTC. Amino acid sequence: CAWSVYSTNYGYTF.

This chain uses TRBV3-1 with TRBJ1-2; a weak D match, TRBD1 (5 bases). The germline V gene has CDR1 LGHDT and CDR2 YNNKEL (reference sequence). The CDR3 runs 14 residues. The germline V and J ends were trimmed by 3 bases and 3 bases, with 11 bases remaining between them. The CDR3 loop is CASSHAGTYYGYTF. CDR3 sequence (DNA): TGTGCCAGCAGCCACGCCGGGACCTACTATGGCTACACCTTC.